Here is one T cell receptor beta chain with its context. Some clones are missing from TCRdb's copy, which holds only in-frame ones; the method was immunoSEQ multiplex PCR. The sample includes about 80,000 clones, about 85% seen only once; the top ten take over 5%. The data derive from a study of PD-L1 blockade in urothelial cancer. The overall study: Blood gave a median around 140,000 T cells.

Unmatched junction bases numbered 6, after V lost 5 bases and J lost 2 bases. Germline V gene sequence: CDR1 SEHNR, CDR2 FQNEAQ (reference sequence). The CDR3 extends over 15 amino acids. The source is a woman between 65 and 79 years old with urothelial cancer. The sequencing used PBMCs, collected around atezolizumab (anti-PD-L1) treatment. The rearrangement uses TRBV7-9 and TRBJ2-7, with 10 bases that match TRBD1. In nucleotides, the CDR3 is TGTGCCAGCAGCCCCGGACAGGGGGATACCTACGAGCAGTACTTC. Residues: CASSPGQGDTYEQYF. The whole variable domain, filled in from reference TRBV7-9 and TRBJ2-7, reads DTGVSQNPRHKITKRGQNVTFRCDPISEHNRLYWYRQTLGQGPEFLTYFQNEAQLEKSRLLSDRFSAERPKGSFSTLEIQRTEQGDSAMYLCASSPGQGDTYEQYFGPGTRLTVT.